This T cell receptor beta chain came from a study of vaccination and CD4 T cells after COVID-19. Comments on this clonotype: Antigen unknown.

Cultured CD4+ T-cell DNA underwent Oncomine TCR Beta short-read sequencing. TCRdb independently ran MiXCR on the PCR reads; one entry per CDR3 protein. The sample lists 20,000 to 25,000 distinct CDR3 sequences, roughly two fifths occurring once. Regarding treatment: roughly nine-day PBMC culture with coronavirus spike peptide pools or control peptides (ViraFEST assay). PBMCs were cultured at fewer than 2.5 million per well with around 10 IU/ml IL-2 and approximately 9.7 ug/ml peptide pools. The CDR3 has 14 amino acids. Trimming removed 5 bases from V and 3 bases from J; junction bases left unmatched: 3. CDR1 DFQATT and CDR2 SNEGSKA come from the germline V gene (reference sequence).

The clonotype originates from a human donor who had recovered from COVID-19. What was sequenced was CD4+ T cells from blood, cultured in vitro. The genes are TRBV20-1 and TRBJ2-1; 11 bases map to TRBD2. As DNA, the CDR3 is TGCAGTGCTTTAACTAGCGGGGGCTACAATGAGCAGTTCTTC. This sequence encodes CSALTSGGYNEQFF.